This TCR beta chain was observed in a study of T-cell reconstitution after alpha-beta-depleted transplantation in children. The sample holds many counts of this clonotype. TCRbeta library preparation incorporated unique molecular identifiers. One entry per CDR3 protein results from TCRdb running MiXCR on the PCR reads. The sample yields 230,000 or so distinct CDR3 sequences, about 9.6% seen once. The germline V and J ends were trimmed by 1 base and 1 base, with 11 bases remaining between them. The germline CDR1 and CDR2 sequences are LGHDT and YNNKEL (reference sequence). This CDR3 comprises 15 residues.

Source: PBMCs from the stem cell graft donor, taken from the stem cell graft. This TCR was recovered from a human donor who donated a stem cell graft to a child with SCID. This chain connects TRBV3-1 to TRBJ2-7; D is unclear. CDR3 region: CASSQGRVASYEQYF. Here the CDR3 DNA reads TGTGCCAGCAGCCAAGGAAGGGTAGCATCCTACGAGCAGTACTTC.